Shown below are 20 T cell receptor beta chains from a single sample sequenced in a study of blood T cell repertoires in COVID-19. Profiled with immunoSEQ multiplex PCR; TCRdb holds only in-frame clones, not every one. The sample has about 400,000 clones; 70% to 90% are singletons. Sequencing was done on a sample of peripheral blood. The receptors were sampled from a woman aged 55-75 years with COVID-19, enrolled during active disease.

The V gene is TRBV7-9, the J gene TRBJ1-5, with a possible D match to TRBD1 (5 bases). The CDR3 loop spans 13 amino acids. V was shortened by 8 bases and J by 7 bases, with 15 bases between the two germline ends. Germline assignment: CDR1 SEHNR and CDR2 FQNEAQ (reference sequence). The CDR3: CASRRGEEQPQHF. The CDR3, as DNA: TGTGCCAGCCGACGGGGGGAGGAGCAGCCCCAGCATTTT.

The chain uses TRBV5-1 and TRBJ1-2; the match to TRBD1 covers 7 bases. Germline CDR1 and CDR2: SGHRS and YFSETQ. The junction had 9 bases not matched to a gene; V was cut back by 5 bases and J by 8 bases. The CDR3 consists of 13 residues. This CDR3 is CASSSRQGGGYTF. The CDR3 bases are TGCGCCAGCAGTTCAAGACAGGGTGGAGGCTACACCTTC.

The chain joins TRBV5-1 to TRBJ1-1, with TRBD1 matching 10 bases. After removal of 6 bases from V and 1 base from J, the junction contained 18 bases not matched to a gene. The CDR3 loop spans 19 amino acids. Germline assignment: CDR1 SGHRS and CDR2 YFSETQ. The CDR3 protein is CASKKTGGRGLTGNTEAFF. Written as DNA, the CDR3 is TGCGCCAGCAAAAAGACAGGGGGCCGTGGTTTGACCGGGAACACTGAAGCTTTCTTT.

The genes are TRBV7-9 and TRBJ1-1, with 9 bases aligning to TRBD1. Germline values: CDR1 SEHNR, CDR2 FQNEAQ (reference sequence). J gave up 7 bases and V 3 bases, and 0 bases lay outside the gene matches. CDR3 size: 12 residues. The CDR3 loop reads CASSLTGGEAFF. In DNA, the CDR3 is TGTGCCAGCAGCTTGACAGGGGGTGAAGCTTTCTTT. Supplemented by reference TRBV7-9 and TRBJ1-1, the full variable domain reads DTGVSQNPRHKITKRGQNVTFRCDPISEHNRLYWYRQTLGQGPEFLTYFQNEAQLEKSRLLSDRFSAERPKGSFSTLEIQRTEQGDSAMYLCASSLTGGEAFFGQGTRLTVV.

There are a few counts of this clone. J is TRBJ2-7 and V is TRBV4-1; no clear D. V lost 1 base to trimming and J lost 0 bases, with 10 bases between them. This CDR3 region has 15 residues. The germline gives CDR1 MGHRA, CDR2 YSYEKL. Here the CDR3 DNA reads TGCGCCAGCAGCCAAGTGTCGGAGAGCTCCTACGAGCAGTACTTC. This sequence encodes CASSQVSESSYEQYF.

The V and J genes are TRBV6-4 and TRBJ2-2; 9 bases fit TRBD2. Germline V lookup: CDR1 MRHNA, CDR2 SNTAGT. The ends lost 4 bases at V and 2 bases at J; junction bases unmatched: 2. There are 15 residues in the CDR3. For the CDR3, the DNA is TGTGCCAGCAGTGTTAGCGGGGGAAACACCGGGGAGCTGTTTTTT. It encodes CASSVSGGNTGELFF.

The chain uses TRBV5-6 and TRBJ1-5; 9 bases match TRBD1. This CDR3 is 15 amino acids long. V shed 4 bases and J 0 bases; nucleotides not matched to a gene: 2. Germline V CDR1 and CDR2: SGHDT, YYEEEE. In nucleotides, the CDR3 is TGTGCCAGCAGCGAGACAGGGGGTAGCAATCAGCCCCAGCATTTT. Protein: CASSETGGSNQPQHF. Together with reference TRBV5-6 and TRBJ1-5, the CDR3 gives the full variable domain: DAGVTQSPTHLIKTRGQQVTLRCSPKSGHDTVSWYQQALGQGPQFIFQYYEEEERQRGNFPDRFSGHQFPNYSSELNVNALLLGDSALYLCASSETGGSNQPQHFGDGTRLSIL.

The V gene is TRBV3-1 (or the pseudogene TRBV3-2), the J gene TRBJ2-3; D is possibly TRBD2 (5 bases). Between the trimmed V and J ends, which lost 0 bases and 0 bases, there was a span of 10 bases. CDR1 LGHDT and CDR2 YNNKEL come from the germline V gene (reference sequence). The CDR3 length is 16 residues. CDR3 DNA: TGTGCCAGCAGCCAAGATCGGGGAACCAGCACAGATACGCAGTATTTT. It yields the protein CASSQDRGTSTDTQYF.

In nucleotides, the CDR3 is TGTGCCAGCAGTTCCGGGAACACCGGGGAGCTGTTTTTT. Translating it yields CASSSGNTGELFF. The V call is TRBV7-8, the J call TRBJ2-2; D is ambiguous. The CDR3 extends over 13 amino acids. Deletions cut 6 bases from V and 1 base from J, with 6 bases between. In germline, CDR1 is SGHVS, CDR2 FQNEAQ.

The chain has TRBV10-1 and TRBJ1-6, with D tentatively TRBD1 (5 bases). The CDR3 is 19 amino acids. Germline loops: CDR1 WNHNN, CDR2 SYGVQD (reference sequence). V lost 6 bases, J lost 3 bases, and 24 bases lay in between. The CDR3 nucleotides read TGCGCCAGCAGCGTAGGGTCGCAGGGTTTCCCGCACTATAATTCACCCCTCCACTTT. Translated: CASSVGSQGFPHYNSPLHF.

This rearrangement joins TRBV27 to TRBJ1-1; a possible D gene is TRBD1 (6 bases). Germline lookup yields CDR1 MNHEY and CDR2 SMNVEV (reference sequence). This CDR3 contains 13 residues. The germline V and J ends were trimmed by 5 bases and 4 bases, with 11 bases remaining between them. CDR3 in DNA: TGTGCCAGCAGTCCCCTGACAGGCACTGAAGCTTTCTTT. This translates into CASSPLTGTEAFF.

V usage is TRBV18 and J usage is TRBJ2-3, with D possibly TRBD1 on 6 matching bases. CDR1 and CDR2 (germline): KGHSH, LQKENI. This CDR3 comprises 17 residues. Trimming left V 2 bases short and J 1 base short, with 16 bases between. This CDR3 reads CASSPYRGGPGTDTQYF. The CDR3 DNA is TGTGCCAGCTCACCATACCGAGGGGGTCCGGGCACAGATACGCAGTATTTT.

V usage is TRBV13 and J usage is TRBJ1-1; 7 positions match TRBD1. CDR3 length: 16 residues. Germline trimming cut 0 bases from V and 3 bases from J; bases unmatched to any gene: 7. Germline V gives CDR1 PRHDT, CDR2 FYEKMQ (reference sequence). The CDR3 DNA sequence: TGTGCCAGCAGCTTAGGCCTTCCCAGGGGGTACACTGAAGCTTTCTTT. This codes for CASSLGLPRGYTEAFF.

Of note for this clone: Sequence at one end of the junction differs from germline and may be a read error. The J gene is TRBJ1-3, the V gene TRBV29-1, with D maybe TRBD1 (6 bases). The V gene's germline CDR1 is SQVTM and CDR2 ANQGSEA. The CDR3 consists of 14 residues. DNA for the CDR3: TGCAGCGTTGAAATGACAGGTTCTGCAAACACCATATATTTT. Its translation is CSVEMTGSANTIYF.

The chain carries TRBV3-1 (or the pseudogene TRBV3-2) and TRBJ2-1; maybe TRBD2 (6 bases). CDR3 length: 14 amino acids. Germline CDR1 is LGHDT and CDR2 is YNNKEL (reference sequence). The V and J ends lost 1 base and 12 bases respectively, with 16 bases between them. CDR3 amino acids: CASSQGNIGTRQFF. The DNA of the CDR3 is TGTGCCAGCAGCCAAGGTAATATCGGGACTCGGCAGTTCTTC.

The chain has TRBV5-8 and TRBJ2-3; D uncertain. The CDR3 runs 14 residues. Between the trimmed V and J ends, which lost 0 bases and 1 base, there was a span of 6 bases. CDR1 and CDR2 (germline): SGHTS, YDEGEE. CDR3 nucleotide sequence: TGTGCCAGCAGCTTGGGGCCTGGCACAGATACGCAGTATTTT. It codes for CASSLGPGTDTQYF.

On this clone: Different DNA sequences within this sample yield the same CDR3. The rearrangement uses TRBV7-9 and TRBJ2-5; 10 nucleotides agree with TRBD2. Germline trimming cut 5 bases from V and 2 bases from J; bases unmatched to any gene: 2. CDR1 SEHNR and CDR2 FQNEAQ come from the germline V gene (reference sequence). The CDR3 consists of 14 residues. The CDR3 here is CASSRTSGQETQYF. As DNA, the CDR3 is TGTGCCAGCAGCCGGACTAGCGGACAAGAGACCCAGTACTTC.

This clone appeared once. The rearrangement joins TRBV19 to TRBJ2-3; the match to TRBD2 covers 7 bases. V gave up 4 bases and J gave up 5 bases; unmatched junction bases: 9. CDR1 is LNHDA, CDR2 SQIVND, per germline (reference sequence). This CDR3 has 15 amino acids. DNA of the CDR3: TGTGCCAGTAGTACAGCGGGGCTGGGAGAAGATACGCAGTATTTT. Protein product: CASSTAGLGEDTQYF.

In this sample, this clone turned up once. V is TRBV5-4 and J is TRBJ2-5, with TRBD1 matching over 7 bases. This CDR3 region has 13 residues. The germline V gene has CDR1 SGHNT and CDR2 YYREEE (reference sequence). V shed 4 bases, J shed 1 base, and the junction held 1 base outside the gene matches. The CDR3 coding sequence is TGTGCCAGCAGCAGGGACAGCCAAGAGACCCAGTACTTC. Translating gives CASSRDSQETQYF.

The rearrangement joins TRBV6-6 to TRBJ1-6; the match to TRBD1 covers 7 bases. Germline V gene data show CDR1 as MNHNY and CDR2 as SVGAGI (reference sequence). The CDR3 spans 13 residues. With 6 bases clipped from V and 6 bases from J, the junction kept 2 bases outside the gene matches. For the CDR3, the DNA is TGTGCCAGCAGGGGACAGCTTAATTCACCCCTCCACTTT. Translated: CASRGQLNSPLHF.